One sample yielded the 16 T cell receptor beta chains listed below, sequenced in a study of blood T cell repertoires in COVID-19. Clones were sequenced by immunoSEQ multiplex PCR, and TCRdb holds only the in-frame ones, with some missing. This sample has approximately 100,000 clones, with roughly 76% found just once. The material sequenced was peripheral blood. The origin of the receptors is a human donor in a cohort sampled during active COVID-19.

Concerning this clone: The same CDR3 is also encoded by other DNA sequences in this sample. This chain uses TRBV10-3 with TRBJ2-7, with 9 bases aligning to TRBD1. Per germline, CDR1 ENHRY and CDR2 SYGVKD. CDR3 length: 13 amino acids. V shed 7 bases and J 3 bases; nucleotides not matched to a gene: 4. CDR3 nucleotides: TGTGCCATCAACCCGGGACAGGGCTACGAGCAGTACTTC. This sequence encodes CAINPGQGYEQYF.

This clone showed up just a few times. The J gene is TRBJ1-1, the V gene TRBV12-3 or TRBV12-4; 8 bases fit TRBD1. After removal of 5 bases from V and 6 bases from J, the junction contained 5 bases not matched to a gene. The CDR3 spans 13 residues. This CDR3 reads CASSTGGSSEAFF. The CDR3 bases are TGTGCCAGCAGTACAGGGGGAAGCTCTGAAGCTTTCTTT.

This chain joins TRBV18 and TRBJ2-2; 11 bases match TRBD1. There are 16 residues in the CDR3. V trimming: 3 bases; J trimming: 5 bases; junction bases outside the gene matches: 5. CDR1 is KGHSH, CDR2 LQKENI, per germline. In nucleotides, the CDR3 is TGTGCCAGCTCACCTCGGACAGGGGGCGTGACCGGGGAGCTGTTTTTT. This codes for CASSPRTGGVTGELFF.

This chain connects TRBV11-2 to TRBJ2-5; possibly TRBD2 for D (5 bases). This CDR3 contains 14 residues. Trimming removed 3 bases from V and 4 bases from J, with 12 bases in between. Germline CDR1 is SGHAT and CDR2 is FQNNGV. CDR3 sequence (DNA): TGTGCCAGCAGCTTGGGAGCCGACCGAGAGACCCAGTACTTC. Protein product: CASSLGADRETQYF.

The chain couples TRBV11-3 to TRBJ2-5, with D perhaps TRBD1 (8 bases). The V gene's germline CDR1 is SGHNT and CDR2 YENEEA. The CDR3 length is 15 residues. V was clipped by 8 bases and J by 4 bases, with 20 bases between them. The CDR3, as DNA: TGTGCCAGCTCGCAACAGGGGGGGTTAGGAGAGACCCAGTACTTC. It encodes CASSQQGGLGETQYF.

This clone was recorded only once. In DNA form, the CDR3 reads TGTGCCAGTAGTAGCGATCCGGGAATAGAGCAGTTCTTC. It encodes CASSSDPGIEQFF. The rearrangement uses TRBV19 and TRBJ2-1, with D tentatively TRBD2 (5 bases). The CDR3 runs to 13 residues. Germline loops: CDR1 LNHDA, CDR2 SQIVND (reference sequence). The V end was cut by 4 bases, the J end by 10 bases, with 14 bases between.

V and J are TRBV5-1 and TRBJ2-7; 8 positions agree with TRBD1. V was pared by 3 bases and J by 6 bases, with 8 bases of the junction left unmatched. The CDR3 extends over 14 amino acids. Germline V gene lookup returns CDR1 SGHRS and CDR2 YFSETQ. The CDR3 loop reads CASSSQDRAGEQYF. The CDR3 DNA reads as TGCGCCAGCAGCTCCCAGGACAGGGCCGGCGAGCAGTACTTC. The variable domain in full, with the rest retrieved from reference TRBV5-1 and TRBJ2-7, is KAGVTQTPRYLIKTRGQQVTLSCSPISGHRSVSWYQQTPGQGLQFLFEYFSETQRNKGNFPGRFSGRQFSNSRSEMNVSTLELGDSALYLCASSSQDRAGEQYFGPGTRLTVT.

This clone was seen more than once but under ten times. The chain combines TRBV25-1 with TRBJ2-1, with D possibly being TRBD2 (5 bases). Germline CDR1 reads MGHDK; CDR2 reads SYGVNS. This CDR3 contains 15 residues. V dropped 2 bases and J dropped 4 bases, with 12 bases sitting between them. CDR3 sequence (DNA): TGTGCCAGCAGTGAAACTGGCGGGCAATACAATGAGCAGTTCTTC. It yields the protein CASSETGGQYNEQFF.

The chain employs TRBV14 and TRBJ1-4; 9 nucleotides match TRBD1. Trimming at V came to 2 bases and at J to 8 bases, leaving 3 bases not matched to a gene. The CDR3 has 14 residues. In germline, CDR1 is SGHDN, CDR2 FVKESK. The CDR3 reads CASSQRQGGEKLFF. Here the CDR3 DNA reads TGTGCCAGCAGCCAAAGACAGGGGGGGGAAAAACTGTTTTTT.

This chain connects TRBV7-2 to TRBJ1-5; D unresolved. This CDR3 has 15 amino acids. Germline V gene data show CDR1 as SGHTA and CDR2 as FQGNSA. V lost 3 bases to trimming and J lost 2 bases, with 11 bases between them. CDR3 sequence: CASSFGGGGNQPQHF. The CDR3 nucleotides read TGTGCCAGCAGCTTTGGAGGTGGAGGCAATCAGCCCCAGCATTTT.

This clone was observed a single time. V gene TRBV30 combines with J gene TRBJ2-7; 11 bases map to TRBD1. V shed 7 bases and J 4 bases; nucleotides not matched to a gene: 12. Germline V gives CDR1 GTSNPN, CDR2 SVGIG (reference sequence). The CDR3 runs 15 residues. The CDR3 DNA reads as TGTGCCTACGAACCCGGGACAGGGGGTTGGTACGAGCAGTACTTC. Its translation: CAYEPGTGGWYEQYF.

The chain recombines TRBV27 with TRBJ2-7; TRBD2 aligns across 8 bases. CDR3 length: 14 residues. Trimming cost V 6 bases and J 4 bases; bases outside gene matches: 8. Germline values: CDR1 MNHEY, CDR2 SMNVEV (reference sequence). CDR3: CASRGTRSSYEQYF. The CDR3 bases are TGTGCCAGCAGGGGGACTAGATCATCGTACGAGCAGTACTTC.

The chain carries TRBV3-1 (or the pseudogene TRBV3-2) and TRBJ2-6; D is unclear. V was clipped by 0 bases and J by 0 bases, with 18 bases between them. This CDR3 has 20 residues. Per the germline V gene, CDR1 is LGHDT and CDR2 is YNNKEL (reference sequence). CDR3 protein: CASSQEAASLSSSGANVLTF. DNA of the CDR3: TGTGCCAGCAGCCAAGAGGCCGCTTCCCTCTCTAGCTCTGGGGCCAACGTCCTGACTTTC.

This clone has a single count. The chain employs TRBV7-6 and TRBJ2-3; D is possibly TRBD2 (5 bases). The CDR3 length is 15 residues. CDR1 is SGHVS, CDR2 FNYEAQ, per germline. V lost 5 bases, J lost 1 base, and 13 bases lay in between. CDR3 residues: CASSASSIGTDTQYF. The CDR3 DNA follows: TGTGCCAGCAGCGCATCTAGCATTGGCACAGATACGCAGTATTTT. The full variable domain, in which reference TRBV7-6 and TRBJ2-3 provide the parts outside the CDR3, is GAGVSQSPRYKVTKRGQDVALRCDPISGHVSLYWYRQALGQGPEFLTYFNYEAQQDKSGLPNDRFSAERPEGSISTLTIQRTEQRDSAMYRCASSASSIGTDTQYFGPGTRLTVL.

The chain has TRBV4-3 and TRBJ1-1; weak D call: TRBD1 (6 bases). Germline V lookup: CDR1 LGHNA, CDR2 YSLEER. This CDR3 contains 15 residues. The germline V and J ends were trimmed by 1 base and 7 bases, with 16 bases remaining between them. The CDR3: CASSQVRQGIGEAFF. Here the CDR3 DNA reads TGCGCCAGCAGCCAAGTTCGGCAGGGGATAGGTGAAGCTTTCTTT.

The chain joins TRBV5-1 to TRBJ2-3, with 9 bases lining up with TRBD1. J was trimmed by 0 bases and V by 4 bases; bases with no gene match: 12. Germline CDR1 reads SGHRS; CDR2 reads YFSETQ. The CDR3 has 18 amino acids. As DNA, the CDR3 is TGCGCCAGCAGCACTCTCCCGGGACAGGGAATTAGCACAGATACGCAGTATTTT. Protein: CASSTLPGQGISTDTQYF.